This T cell receptor (beta chain) was found in a study of cytotoxic CD8 clonotypes in ibrutinib-treated CLL. Comment on this clone: Its cognate antigen is unknown.

Whole-study results and caveats: Public clonotypes were seen rarely and were contracted or stable on treatment.

V was pared by 0 bases and J by 4 bases, with 11 bases between. Germline V gene sequence: CDR1 SGDLS, CDR2 YYNGEE. CDR3 length: 15 amino acids. The protocol was immunoSEQ multiplex PCR, while the TCRdb copy is restricted to in-frame clones and leaves out a portion. In the table there are some 70,000 clones, 68% of which are singletons. The genes are TRBV9 and TRBJ2-1; D assignment may be TRBD1 or TRBD2 (5 bases each). Sequenced here: PBMCs, sampled after 12 months of ibrutinib treatment. This sequence was found in a human donor with chronic lymphocytic leukemia. The CDR3 nucleotides read TGTGCCAGCAGCGTAGAGGGGACCACATACAATGAGCAGTTCTTC. Translated: CASSVEGTTYNEQFF.